This entry concerns a single T cell receptor (beta chain). Losses at the gene ends were 6 bases for V and 2 bases for J; bases not matched to a gene: 12. CDR3 length: 16 amino acids. Germline V gives CDR1 MGHDK, CDR2 SYGVNS. This record belongs to a study of blood T cell repertoires in COVID-19. In the study overall: The samples span acute and convalescent COVID-19 from the United States, Italy and Spain. PBMCs, B-cell-depleted T cells, or T cells provided the cDNA or gDNA that made up the material.

The authors' processing: Reference gene primer amplification gave nucleated cell count estimates. TCRdb keeps only in-frame clones here, not all; method: immunoSEQ multiplex PCR. For V, J and clone size, that table is used; D and trimming come from the DNA. Among 25,000 to 35,000 clones listed, approximately 87% were seen once. The clonotype comes from a human donor with active COVID-19. The donor label of this sample is uncertain. The sample taken for sequencing was peripheral blood. J is TRBJ2-7 and V is TRBV25-1; 8 bases are a match to TRBD1. CDR3 sequence (DNA): TGTGCCAGCAGGGTAGGAACAGGGGGGCGAACCTACGAGCAGTACTTC. It yields the protein CASRVGTGGRTYEQYF.